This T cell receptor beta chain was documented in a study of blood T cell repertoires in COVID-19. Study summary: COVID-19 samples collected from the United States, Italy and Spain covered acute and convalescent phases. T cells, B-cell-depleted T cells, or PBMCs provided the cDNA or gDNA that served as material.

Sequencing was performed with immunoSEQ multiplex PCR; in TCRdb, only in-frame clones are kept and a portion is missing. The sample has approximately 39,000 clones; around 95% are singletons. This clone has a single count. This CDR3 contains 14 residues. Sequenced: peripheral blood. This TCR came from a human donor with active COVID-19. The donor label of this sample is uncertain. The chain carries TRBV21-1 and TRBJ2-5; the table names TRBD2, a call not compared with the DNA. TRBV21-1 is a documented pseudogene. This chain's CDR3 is CASSKNKAGGTQYF. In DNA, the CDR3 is TGTGCCAGCAGCAAGAATAAGGCCGGAGGGACCCAGTACTTC.